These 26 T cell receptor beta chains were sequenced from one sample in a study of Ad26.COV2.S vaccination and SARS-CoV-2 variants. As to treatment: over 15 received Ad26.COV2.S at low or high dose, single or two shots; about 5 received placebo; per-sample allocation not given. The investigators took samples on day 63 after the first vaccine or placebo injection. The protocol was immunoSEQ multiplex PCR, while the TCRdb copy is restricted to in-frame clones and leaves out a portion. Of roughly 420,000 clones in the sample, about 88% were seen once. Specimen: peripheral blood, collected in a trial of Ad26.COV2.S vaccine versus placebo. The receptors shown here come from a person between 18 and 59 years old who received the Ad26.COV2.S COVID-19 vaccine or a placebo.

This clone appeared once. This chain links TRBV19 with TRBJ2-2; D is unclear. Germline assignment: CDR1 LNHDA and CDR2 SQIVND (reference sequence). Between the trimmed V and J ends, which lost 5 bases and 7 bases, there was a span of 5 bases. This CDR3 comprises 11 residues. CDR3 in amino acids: CASSPRGELFF. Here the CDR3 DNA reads TGTGCCAGTAGTCCGCGCGGGGAGCTGTTTTTT.

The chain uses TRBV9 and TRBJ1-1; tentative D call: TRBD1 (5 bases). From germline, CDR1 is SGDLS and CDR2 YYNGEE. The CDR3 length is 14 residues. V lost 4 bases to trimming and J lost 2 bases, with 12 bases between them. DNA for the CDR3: TGTGCCAGCAGCCCTTACGGACATAACACTGAAGCTTTCTTT. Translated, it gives CASSPYGHNTEAFF.

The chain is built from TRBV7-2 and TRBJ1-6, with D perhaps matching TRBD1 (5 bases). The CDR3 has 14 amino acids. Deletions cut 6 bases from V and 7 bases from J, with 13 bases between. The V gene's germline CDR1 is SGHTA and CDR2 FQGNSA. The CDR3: CASSKNRGNSPLHF. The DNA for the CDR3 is TGTGCCAGCAGTAAAAATCGGGGGAATTCACCCCTCCACTTT.

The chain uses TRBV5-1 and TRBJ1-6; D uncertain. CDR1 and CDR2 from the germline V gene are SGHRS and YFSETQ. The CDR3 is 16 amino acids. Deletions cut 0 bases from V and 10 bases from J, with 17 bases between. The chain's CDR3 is CASSLGAAGEGSPLHF. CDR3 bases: TGCGCCAGCAGCTTGGGGGCCGCCGGGGAGGGCTCACCCCTCCACTTT.

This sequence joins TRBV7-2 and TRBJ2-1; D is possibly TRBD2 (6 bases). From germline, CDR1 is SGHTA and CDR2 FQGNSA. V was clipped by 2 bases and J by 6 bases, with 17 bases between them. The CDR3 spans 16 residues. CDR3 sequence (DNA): TGTGCCAGCAGCTTAATGGGGCTAGCGCTAGGCAATGAGCAGTTCTTC. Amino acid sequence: CASSLMGLALGNEQFF. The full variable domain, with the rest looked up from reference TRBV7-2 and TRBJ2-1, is GAGVSQSPSNKVTEKGKDVELRCDPISGHTALYWYRQSLGQGLEFLIYFQGNSAPDKSGLPSDRFSAERTGGSVSTLTIQRTQQEDSAVYLCASSLMGLALGNEQFFGPGTRLTVL.

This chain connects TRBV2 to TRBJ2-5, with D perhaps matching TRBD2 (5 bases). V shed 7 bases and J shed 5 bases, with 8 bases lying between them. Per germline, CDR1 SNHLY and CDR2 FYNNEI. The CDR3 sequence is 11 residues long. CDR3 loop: CASKRGETQYF. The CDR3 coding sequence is TGTGCCAGCAAACGCGGGGAGACCCAGTACTTC.

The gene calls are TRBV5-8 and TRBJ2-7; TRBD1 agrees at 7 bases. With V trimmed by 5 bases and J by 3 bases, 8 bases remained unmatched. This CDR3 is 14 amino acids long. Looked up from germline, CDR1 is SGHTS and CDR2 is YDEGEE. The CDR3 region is CASSIRDSNYEQYF. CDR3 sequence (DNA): TGTGCCAGCAGTATCCGGGACAGCAACTACGAGCAGTACTTC.

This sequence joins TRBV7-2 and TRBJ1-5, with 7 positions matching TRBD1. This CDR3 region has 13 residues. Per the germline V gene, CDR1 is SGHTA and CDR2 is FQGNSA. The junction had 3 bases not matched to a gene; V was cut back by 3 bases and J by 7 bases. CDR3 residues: CASSFTGVQPQHF. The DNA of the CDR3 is TGTGCCAGCAGCTTCACAGGGGTCCAGCCCCAGCATTTT.

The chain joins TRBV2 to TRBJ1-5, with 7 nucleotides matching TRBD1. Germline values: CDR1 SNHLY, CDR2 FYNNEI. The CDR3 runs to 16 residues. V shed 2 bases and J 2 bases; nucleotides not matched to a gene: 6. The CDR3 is CASSELAGGGNQPQHF. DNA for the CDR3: TGTGCCAGCAGTGAATTGGCAGGGGGAGGCAATCAGCCCCAGCATTTT. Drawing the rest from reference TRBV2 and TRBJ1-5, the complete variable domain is EPEVTQTPSHQVTQMGQEVILRCVPISNHLYFYWYRQILGQKVEFLVSFYNNEISEKSEIFDDQFSVERPDGSNFTLKIRSTKLEDSAMYFCASSELAGGGNQPQHFGDGTRLSIL.

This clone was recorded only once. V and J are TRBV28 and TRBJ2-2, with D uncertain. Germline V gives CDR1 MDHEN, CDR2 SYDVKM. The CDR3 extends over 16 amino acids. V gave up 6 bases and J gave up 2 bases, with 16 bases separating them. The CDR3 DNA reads TGTGCCAGCAGGTTGCCCCCCGGGTCTAACACCGGGGAGCTGTTTTTT. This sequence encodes CASRLPPGSNTGELFF.

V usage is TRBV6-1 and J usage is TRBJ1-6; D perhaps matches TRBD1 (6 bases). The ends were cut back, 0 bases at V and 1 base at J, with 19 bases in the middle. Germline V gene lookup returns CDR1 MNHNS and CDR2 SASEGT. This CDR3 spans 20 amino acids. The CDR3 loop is CASSEAETGFLGSYNSPLHF. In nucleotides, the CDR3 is TGTGCCAGCAGTGAAGCTGAGACAGGATTTTTGGGGTCCTATAATTCACCCCTCCACTTT.

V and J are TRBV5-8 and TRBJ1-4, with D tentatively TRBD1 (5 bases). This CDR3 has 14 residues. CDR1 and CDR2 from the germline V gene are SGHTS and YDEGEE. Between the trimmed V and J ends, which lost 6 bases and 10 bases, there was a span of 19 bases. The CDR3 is CASTVGGWDGKLFF. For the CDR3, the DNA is TGTGCCAGCACCGTGGGGGGATGGGATGGAAAACTGTTTTTT.

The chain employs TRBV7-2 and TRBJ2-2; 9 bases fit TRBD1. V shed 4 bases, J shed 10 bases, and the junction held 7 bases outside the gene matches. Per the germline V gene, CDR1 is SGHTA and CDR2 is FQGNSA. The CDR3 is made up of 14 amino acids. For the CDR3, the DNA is TGTGCCAGCAGCTCTCCGGGACAGGGAAAGGAGCTGTTTTTT. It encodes CASSSPGQGKELFF.

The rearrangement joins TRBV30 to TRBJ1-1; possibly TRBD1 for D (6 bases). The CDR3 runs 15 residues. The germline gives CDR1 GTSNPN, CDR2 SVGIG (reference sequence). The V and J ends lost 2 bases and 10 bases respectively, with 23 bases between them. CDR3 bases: TGTGCCTGGAGTTGGGGGGCTGGCTCGGGGTTCGGAGCTTTCTTT. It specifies CAWSWGAGSGFGAFF.

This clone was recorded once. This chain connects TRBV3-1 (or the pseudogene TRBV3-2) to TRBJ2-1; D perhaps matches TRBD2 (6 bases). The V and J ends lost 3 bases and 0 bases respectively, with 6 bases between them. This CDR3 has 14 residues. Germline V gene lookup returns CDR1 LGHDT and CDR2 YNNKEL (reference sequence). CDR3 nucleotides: TGTGCCAGCAGCCACGGGGGCTCCTACAATGAGCAGTTCTTC. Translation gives CASSHGGSYNEQFF.

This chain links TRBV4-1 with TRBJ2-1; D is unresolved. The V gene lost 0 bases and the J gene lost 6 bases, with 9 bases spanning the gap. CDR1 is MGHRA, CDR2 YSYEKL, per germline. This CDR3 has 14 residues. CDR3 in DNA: TGCGCCAGCAGCCAAGATTCTCCGGCCAATGAGCAGTTCTTC. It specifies CASSQDSPANEQFF.

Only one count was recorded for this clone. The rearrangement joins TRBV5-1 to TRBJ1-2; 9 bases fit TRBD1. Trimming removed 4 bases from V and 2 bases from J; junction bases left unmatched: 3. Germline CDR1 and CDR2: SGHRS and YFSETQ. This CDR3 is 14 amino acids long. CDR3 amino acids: CASSGGQGNYGYTF. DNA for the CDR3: TGCGCCAGCAGCGGGGGACAGGGCAACTATGGCTACACCTTC.

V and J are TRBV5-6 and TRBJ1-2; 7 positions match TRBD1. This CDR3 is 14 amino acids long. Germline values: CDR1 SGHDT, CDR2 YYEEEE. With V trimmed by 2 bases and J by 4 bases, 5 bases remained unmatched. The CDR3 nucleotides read TGTGCCAGCAGCTTCTCAAACAGGGGCTATGGCTACACCTTC. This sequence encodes CASSFSNRGYGYTF.

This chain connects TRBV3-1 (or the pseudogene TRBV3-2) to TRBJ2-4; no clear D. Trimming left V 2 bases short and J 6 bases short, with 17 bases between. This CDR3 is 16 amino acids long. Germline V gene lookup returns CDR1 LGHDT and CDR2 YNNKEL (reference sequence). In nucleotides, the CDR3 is TGTGCCAGCAGCCAAAAGGAGCGACGGTCTCGAAACATTCAGTACTTC. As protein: CASSQKERRSRNIQYF.

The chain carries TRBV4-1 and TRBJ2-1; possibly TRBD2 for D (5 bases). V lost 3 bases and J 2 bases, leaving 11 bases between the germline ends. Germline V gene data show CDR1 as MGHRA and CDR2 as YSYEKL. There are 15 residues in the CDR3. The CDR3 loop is CASSHGLNPYNEQFF. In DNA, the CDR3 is TGCGCCAGCAGCCACGGACTCAACCCCTACAATGAGCAGTTCTTC.

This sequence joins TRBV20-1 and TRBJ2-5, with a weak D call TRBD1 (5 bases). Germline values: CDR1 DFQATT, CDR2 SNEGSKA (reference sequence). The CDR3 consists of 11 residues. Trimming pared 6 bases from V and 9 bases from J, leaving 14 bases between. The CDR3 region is CSARVSVAQYF. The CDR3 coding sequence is TGCAGTGCCAGGGTTTCGGTGGCCCAGTACTTC.

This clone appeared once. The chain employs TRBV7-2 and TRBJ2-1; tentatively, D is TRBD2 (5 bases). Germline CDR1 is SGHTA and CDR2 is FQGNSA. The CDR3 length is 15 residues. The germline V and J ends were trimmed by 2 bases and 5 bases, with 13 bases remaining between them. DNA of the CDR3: TGTGCCAGCAGCTTAAGCCGGGGTAAAAACAATGAGCAGTTCTTC. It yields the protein CASSLSRGKNNEQFF.

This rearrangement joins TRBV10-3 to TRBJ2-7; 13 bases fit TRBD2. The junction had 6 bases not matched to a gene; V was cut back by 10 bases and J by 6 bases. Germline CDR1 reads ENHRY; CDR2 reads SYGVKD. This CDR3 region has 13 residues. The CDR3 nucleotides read TGTGCCACCGGACTAGCGGGAGTACGCGAGCAGTACGTC. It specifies CATGLAGVREQYV.

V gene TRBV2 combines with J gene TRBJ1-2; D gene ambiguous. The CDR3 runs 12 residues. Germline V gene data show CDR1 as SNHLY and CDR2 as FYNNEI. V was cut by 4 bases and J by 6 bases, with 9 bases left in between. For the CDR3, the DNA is TGTGCCAGCAGTGGACTTTACAATGGCTACACCTTC. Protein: CASSGLYNGYTF.

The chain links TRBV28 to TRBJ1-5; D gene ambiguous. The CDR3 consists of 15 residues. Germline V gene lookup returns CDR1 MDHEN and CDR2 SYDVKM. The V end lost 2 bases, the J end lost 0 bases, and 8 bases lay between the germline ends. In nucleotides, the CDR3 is TGTGCCAGCAGTTTACAGGAGTATAGCAATCAGCCCCAGCATTTT. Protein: CASSLQEYSNQPQHF.

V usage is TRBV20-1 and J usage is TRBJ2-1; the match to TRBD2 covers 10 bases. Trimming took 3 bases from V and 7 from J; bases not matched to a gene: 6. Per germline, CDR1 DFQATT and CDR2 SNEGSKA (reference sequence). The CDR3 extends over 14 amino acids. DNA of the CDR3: TGCAGTGCTAGTGTAGCGGGAGGAAGGAATGAGCAGTTCTTC. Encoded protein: CSASVAGGRNEQFF.